The T cell receptor beta chain under discussion was sequenced for a study of blood T cells in healthy people across ages. A second about 7 to 12 cycle PCR used barcoded and J-beta primers. Each of the cDNA molecules was tagged by a template-switch adaptor with 12 random nucleotides. TCRdb reprocessed the 5' RACE reads via MiXCR and lists one record per CDR3 protein. The sample yields about 670,000 distinct CDR3 sequences, under 65% seen once. Per-sample yields of isolated PBMCs were at least 6 million. The germline gives CDR1 SQVTM, CDR2 ANQGSEA. The V end was cut by 1 base, the J end by 11 bases, with 18 bases between. The CDR3 extends over 14 amino acids.

Specimen: blood. This chain connects TRBV29-1 to TRBJ2-1; D is uncertain. The clonotype comes from a woman older than 75 in good health. CDR3 DNA: TGCAGCGTTGAAGTGGACGGCATCTCAGCGAAGCAGTTCTTC. The encoded protein is CSVEVDGISAKQFF.